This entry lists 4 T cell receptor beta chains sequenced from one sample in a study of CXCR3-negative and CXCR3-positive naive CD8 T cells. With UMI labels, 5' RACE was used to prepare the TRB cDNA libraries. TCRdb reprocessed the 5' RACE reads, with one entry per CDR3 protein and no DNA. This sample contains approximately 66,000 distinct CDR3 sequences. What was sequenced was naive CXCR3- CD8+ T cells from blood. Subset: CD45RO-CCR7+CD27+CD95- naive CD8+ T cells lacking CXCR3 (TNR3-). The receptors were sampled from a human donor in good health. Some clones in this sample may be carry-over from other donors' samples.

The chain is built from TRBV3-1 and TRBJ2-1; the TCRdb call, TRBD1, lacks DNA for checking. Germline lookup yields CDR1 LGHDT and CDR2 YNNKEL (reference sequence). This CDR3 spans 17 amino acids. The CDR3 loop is CASSHDYFGGPANEQFF.

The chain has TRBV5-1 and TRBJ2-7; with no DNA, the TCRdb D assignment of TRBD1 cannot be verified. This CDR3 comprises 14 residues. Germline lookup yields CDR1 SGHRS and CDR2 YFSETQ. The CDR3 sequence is CASSLSDGTYEQYF.

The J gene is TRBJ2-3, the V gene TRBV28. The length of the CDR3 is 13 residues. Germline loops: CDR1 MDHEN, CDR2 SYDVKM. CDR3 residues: CASSLLQTDTQYF.

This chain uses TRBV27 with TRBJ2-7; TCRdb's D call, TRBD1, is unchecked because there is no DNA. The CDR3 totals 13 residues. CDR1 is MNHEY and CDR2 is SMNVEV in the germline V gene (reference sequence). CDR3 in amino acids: CASSLPGGDEQYF.